The clone carrying this T cell receptor beta chain was recorded a few times. What it recognizes is unknown. MiXCR, run by TCRdb on the 5' RACE reads, gives a single entry per CDR3 protein. The sample contains about 250,000 distinct CDR3 sequences, 7.5% of which appear only once. CDR3 length: 15 residues. Germline CDR1 reads MGHDK; CDR2 reads SYGVNS. V lost 4 bases to trimming and J lost 7 bases, with 17 bases between them. The data are from a study of identical twins. General observations from the study: Out-of-frame TCR alpha sharing observed in monozygotic twins exceeded model estimates. Twins shared out-of-frame alpha sequences with excess low generation probability.

These data were likewise used in another study, on yellow fever vaccine responses in identical twins.

This rearrangement joins TRBV25-1 to TRBJ1-5, with D tentatively TRBD1 (6 bases). The source material was CD8+ T cells sorted from blood. The sequence derives from a young woman in good health. This CDR3 reads CASSVCRVGGQPQHF. CDR3 sequence (DNA): TGTGCCAGCAGTGTATGTCGGGTCGGGGGCCAGCCCCAGCATTTT.